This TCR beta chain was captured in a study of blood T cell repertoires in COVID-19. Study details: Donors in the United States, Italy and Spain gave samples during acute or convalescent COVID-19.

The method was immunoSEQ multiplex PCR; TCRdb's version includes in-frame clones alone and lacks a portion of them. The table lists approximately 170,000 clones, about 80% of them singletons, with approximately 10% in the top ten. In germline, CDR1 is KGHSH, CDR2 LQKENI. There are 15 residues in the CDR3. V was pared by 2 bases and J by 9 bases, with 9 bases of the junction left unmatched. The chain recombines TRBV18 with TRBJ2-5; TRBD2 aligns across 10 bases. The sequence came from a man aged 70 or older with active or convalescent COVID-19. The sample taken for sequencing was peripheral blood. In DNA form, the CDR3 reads TGTGCCAGCTCACCAGATGTACAAGCGGGAGGGGCCCAGTACTTC. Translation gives CASSPDVQAGGAQYF.